The 16 T cell receptor beta chains below come from one sample, sequenced in a study of identical twins. TCRdb called the 5' RACE reads again in MiXCR, with one record for every CDR3 protein. This table has 700,000 or so distinct CDR3 sequences, over 8.5% appearing once. This sample was also put to use in a study of yellow fever vaccine responses in identical twins.

What was sequenced was PBMCs. The origin of the receptors is a woman under 30 in good health.

Many counts were recorded for this clonotype. V gene TRBV12-3 or TRBV12-4 combines with J gene TRBJ2-1; 7 bases match TRBD1. The V gene end was trimmed by 2 bases and the J gene end by 2 bases; junction bases not matched to a gene: 3. This CDR3 is 15 amino acids long. The CDR3 loop reads CASSLRGGTYNEQFF. In DNA, the CDR3 is TGTGCCAGCAGTTTAAGAGGGGGCACCTACAATGAGCAGTTCTTC.

V gene TRBV9 combines with J gene TRBJ2-7, with TRBD1 matching over 12 bases. Germline V gene lookup returns CDR1 SGDLS and CDR2 YYNGEE. The length of the CDR3 is 16 residues. V dropped 1 base and J dropped 2; count of bases not matched to a gene: 4. The CDR3 sequence is CASSVPRDRGPYEQYF. In nucleotides, the CDR3 is TGTGCCAGCAGCGTACCCCGGGACAGGGGGCCCTACGAGCAGTACTTC.

The CDR3 here is CASSQTGTRGTGELFF. The CDR3 coding sequence is TGTGCCAGCAGTCAAACGGGGACAAGGGGTACCGGGGAGCTGTTTTTT. The chain couples TRBV6-1 to TRBJ2-2; D is perhaps TRBD1 (6 bases). The CDR3 is 16 residues long. With 5 bases removed from V and 5 bases from J, the gap between germline ends came to 18 bases. CDR1 is MNHNS and CDR2 is SASEGT in the germline V gene.

The sample holds a few counts of this clonotype. This chain connects TRBV27 to TRBJ2-1; D gene ambiguous. Trimming shortened V by 6 bases and J by 8 bases, and 11 bases separated the two germline ends. Germline lookup yields CDR1 MNHEY and CDR2 SMNVEV (reference sequence). This CDR3 is 12 amino acids long. The CDR3 sequence is CASSLGAHEQFF. CDR3 nucleotides: TGTGCCAGCAGCCTAGGCGCCCATGAGCAGTTCTTC.

The chain uses TRBV6-1 and TRBJ2-7; D unresolved. The CDR3 totals 13 residues. The V gene's germline CDR1 is MNHNS and CDR2 SASEGT. Trimming shortened V by 0 bases and J by 0 bases, and 3 bases separated the two germline ends. The CDR3 loop reads CASSEAISYEQYF. The CDR3 DNA follows: TGTGCCAGCAGTGAAGCGATCTCCTACGAGCAGTACTTC.

This clonotype was observed at least ten times. The rearrangement links TRBV29-1 to TRBJ2-3, with no clear D. V was shortened by 6 bases and J by 1 base, with 14 bases between the two germline ends. The CDR3 totals 14 residues. The germline gives CDR1 SQVTM, CDR2 ANQGSEA. The CDR3, as DNA: TGCAGCGTCCCCTTGCCTAAGGGCACAGATACGCAGTATTTT. Amino acids: CSVPLPKGTDTQYF.

This clonotype has just a few counts. The genes are TRBV2 and TRBJ1-5; D gene ambiguous. Germline V CDR1 and CDR2: SNHLY, FYNNEI. V lost 7 bases and J 3 bases, leaving 10 bases between the germline ends. The CDR3 is 13 amino acids. The chain's CDR3 is CASKGTVNQPQHF. The CDR3 DNA follows: TGTGCCAGCAAAGGAACGGTCAATCAGCCCCAGCATTTT.

This clonotype has more than one count but fewer than ten. This chain joins TRBV18 and TRBJ2-1; D may be TRBD1 or TRBD2 (6 bases each). This CDR3 has 15 residues. V was cut by 3 bases and J by 6 bases, with 15 bases left in between. Germline lookup yields CDR1 KGHSH and CDR2 LQKENI. The CDR3 loop is CASSPTGAGRNEQFF. CDR3 DNA sequence: TGTGCCAGCTCACCGACGGGGGCAGGTCGCAATGAGCAGTTCTTC.

This clonotype was seen a handful of times. V is TRBV12-3 or TRBV12-4 and J is TRBJ2-1; 10 bases map to TRBD2. Trimming took 4 bases from V and 5 from J; bases not matched to a gene: 5. CDR3 length: 15 residues. Here the CDR3 reads CASSSPLAGNNEQFF. In DNA form, the CDR3 reads TGTGCCAGCAGTTCTCCACTAGCGGGGAACAATGAGCAGTTCTTC.

This clonotype was counted only a few times. The V gene is TRBV12-3 or TRBV12-4, the J gene TRBJ2-7; 7 positions match TRBD1. This CDR3 region has 13 residues. The trim removed 9 bases at V and 3 bases at J, leaving 8 bases unmatched. As DNA, the CDR3 is TGTGCCAGTTCACAGGGGTATGTCTACGAGCAGTACTTC. Its protein product is CASSQGYVYEQYF.

The CDR3 DNA follows: TGTGCCAGCAGGCCACAGGGGGCTTTGGATCAGCCCCAGCATTTT. This translates into CASRPQGALDQPQHF. The chain employs TRBV6-1 and TRBJ1-5; TRBD1 matches at 9 bases. CDR1 is MNHNS and CDR2 is SASEGT in the germline V gene. After removal of 6 bases from V and 5 bases from J, the junction contained 8 bases not matched to a gene. The CDR3 runs to 15 residues.

The V and J genes are TRBV12-3 or TRBV12-4 and TRBJ1-1, with D possibly matching TRBD1 (6 bases). V shed 2 bases and J shed 0 bases, with 13 bases lying between them. CDR3 length: 16 amino acids. The CDR3, as DNA: TGTGCCAGCAGTTTAAGGGTCGGGGGCATGAACACTGAAGCTTTCTTT. Its translation: CASSLRVGGMNTEAFF.

The chain has TRBV10-3 and TRBJ2-3; D is undetermined. Trimming stripped 7 bases from V and 5 bases from J, with 13 bases between. The CDR3 is made up of 13 amino acids. Germline CDR1 ENHRY, CDR2 SYGVKD. CDR3 sequence: CAIKPMLEDTQYF. CDR3 in DNA: TGTGCCATCAAACCCATGCTGGAAGATACGCAGTATTTT.

The chain carries TRBV12-3 or TRBV12-4 and TRBJ1-1, with D hard to call. Trimming shortened V by 3 bases and J by 5 bases, and 10 bases separated the two germline ends. This CDR3 comprises 13 residues. CDR3 sequence: CASSLSLPTEAFF. In nucleotides, the CDR3 is TGTGCCAGCAGTTTGAGTTTGCCTACTGAAGCTTTCTTT.

J is TRBJ2-1 and V is TRBV3-1; 15 nucleotides align to TRBD2. The CDR3 consists of 17 residues. The ends lost 4 bases at V and 3 bases at J; junction bases unmatched: 4. Germline lookup yields CDR1 LGHDT and CDR2 YNNKEL (reference sequence). This CDR3 is CASSPGLAGGGYNEQFF. The CDR3 nucleotides are TGTGCCAGCAGCCCTGGACTAGCGGGGGGGGGCTACAATGAGCAGTTCTTC.

This clonotype was counted a few times. The V call is TRBV11-2, the J call TRBJ2-1; a weak D match, TRBD1 (6 bases). The germline CDR1 and CDR2 sequences are SGHAT and FQNNGV. The V gene lost 5 bases and the J gene lost 6 bases, with 17 bases spanning the gap. The CDR3 has 15 residues. CDR3 loop: CASSTRQARGNEQFF. CDR3 DNA: TGTGCCAGCAGCACCCGACAGGCTAGAGGCAATGAGCAGTTCTTC.